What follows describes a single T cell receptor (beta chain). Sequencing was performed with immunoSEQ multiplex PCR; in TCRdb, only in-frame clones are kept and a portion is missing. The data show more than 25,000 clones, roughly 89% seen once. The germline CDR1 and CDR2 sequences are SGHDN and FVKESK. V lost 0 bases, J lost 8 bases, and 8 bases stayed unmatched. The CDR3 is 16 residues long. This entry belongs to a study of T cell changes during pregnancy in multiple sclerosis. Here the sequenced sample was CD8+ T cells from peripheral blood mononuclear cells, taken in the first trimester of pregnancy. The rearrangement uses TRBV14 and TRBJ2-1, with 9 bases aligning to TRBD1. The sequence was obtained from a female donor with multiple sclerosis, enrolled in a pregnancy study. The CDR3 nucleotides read TGTGCCAGCAGCCAAGAAGGGACAGGGTTTGGGGATGAGCAGTTCTTC. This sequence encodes CASSQEGTGFGDEQFF.